A single count supports the clone carrying this T cell receptor (beta chain). This entry comes from a study of blood T cell repertoires in COVID-19. Across the study: The United States, Italy and Spain were the sources of the acute and convalescent COVID-19 samples. T cells, B-cell-depleted T cells, or PBMCs provided the cDNA or gDNA that served as material.

In the original processing: It was from reference gene primer amplification that nucleated cell counts were estimated. Produced via immunoSEQ multiplex PCR; TCRdb's table is partial and in-frame only. V, J and clone size reflect that table, while D and trimming were determined from the DNA. The sample lists some 150,000 clones; roughly 87% were seen once. V lost 0 bases and J lost 6, with 12 bases in between. Per germline, CDR1 WNHNN and CDR2 SYGVQD (reference sequence). This CDR3 region has 14 residues. Material for sequencing was peripheral blood. This TCR was recovered from a woman aged 50 to 60 with acute or convalescent COVID-19. This chain connects TRBV10-1 to TRBJ2-7; D unresolved. CDR3 protein: CASSESIEFFEQYF. The CDR3 bases are TGCGCCAGCAGTGAGTCTATAGAATTCTTCGAGCAGTACTTC.